The next 16 T cell receptor beta chains were all read from a single sample in a study of blood T cell repertoires in COVID-19. Clones were sequenced by immunoSEQ multiplex PCR, and TCRdb holds only the in-frame ones, with some missing. The data show 40,000 or so clones, approximately 85% seen once. The material sequenced was peripheral blood. The receptor set was obtained from a man aged 60 to 69 with acute or convalescent COVID-19.

The chain carries TRBV30 and TRBJ2-2, with D maybe TRBD1 (5 bases). The germline CDR1 and CDR2 sequences are GTSNPN and SVGIG (reference sequence). This CDR3 region has 14 residues. V was pared by 3 bases and J by 4 bases, with 12 bases between. The CDR3 sequence is CAWRDSGFTGELFF. The CDR3 DNA sequence: TGTGCCTGGAGGGATTCAGGGTTCACCGGGGAGCTGTTTTTT.

The rearrangement joins TRBV19 to TRBJ1-6; D perhaps matches TRBD1 (6 bases). The CDR3 length is 16 residues. Germline CDR1 reads LNHDA; CDR2 reads SQIVND (reference sequence). V gave up 3 bases and J gave up 5 bases, with 14 bases separating them. Written as DNA, the CDR3 is TGTGCCAGTAGTATCGCCCGGGACATCCATAATTCACCCCTCCACTTT. Translation gives CASSIARDIHNSPLHF.

As to this clone: Other nucleotide sequences from this sample produce the same CDR3. V and J are TRBV7-9 and TRBJ1-1; TRBD1 aligns across 7 bases. The CDR3 totals 13 residues. Germline CDR1 reads SEHNR; CDR2 reads FQNEAQ (reference sequence). V shed 5 bases and J 1 base; nucleotides not matched to a gene: 1. The CDR3 DNA sequence: TGTGCCAGCAGCAGACAGGGGAACACTGAAGCTTTCTTT. Translated, it gives CASSRQGNTEAFF.

This chain links TRBV5-4 with TRBJ1-2, with D possibly TRBD1 on 5 matching bases. The V gene lost 7 bases and the J gene lost 0 bases, with 16 bases spanning the gap. Germline V lookup: CDR1 SGHNT, CDR2 YYREEE (reference sequence). The CDR3 is made up of 15 amino acids. The CDR3 nucleotides read TGTGCCAGCCACAAGGGGAGGATTTCTAACTATGGCTACACCTTC. It encodes CASHKGRISNYGYTF. Using reference TRBV5-4 and TRBJ1-2 for the parts outside the CDR3, the full variable domain is ETGVTQSPTHLIKTRGQQVTLRCSSQSGHNTVSWYQQALGQGPQFIFQYYREEENGRGNFPPRFSGLQFPNYSSELNVNALELDDSALYLCASHKGRISNYGYTFGSGTRLTVV.

In its sample, this clone was seen a few times. This sequence joins TRBV6-2 or TRBV6-3 and TRBJ2-6; weak D call: TRBD1 (6 bases). CDR3 length: 17 amino acids. Trimming removed 7 bases from V and 0 bases from J, with 16 bases in between. Germline lookup yields CDR1 MNHEY and CDR2 SVGEGT. CDR3 bases: TGTGCCAGCAACCCGGGACACGGAAACTCTGGGGCCAACGTCCTGACTTTC. Translated, it gives CASNPGHGNSGANVLTF.

This chain joins TRBV9 and TRBJ2-3; D may be TRBD2 (6 bases). Looked up from germline, CDR1 is SGDLS and CDR2 is YYNGEE. The CDR3 is 15 residues long. V was trimmed by 2 bases and J by 4 bases, leaving 14 bases between them. The CDR3 region has the DNA TGTGCCAGCAGCGTCTCCGGGAGTTGGGCAGATACGCAGTATTTT. Protein sequence: CASSVSGSWADTQYF.

The genes are TRBV19 and TRBJ1-1, with 7 bases fitting TRBD1. The CDR3 spans 12 residues. V gave up 9 bases and J gave up 5 bases; unmatched junction bases: 6. CDR1 LNHDA and CDR2 SQIVND come from the germline V gene (reference sequence). This CDR3 reads CASEGARTEAFF. The CDR3 region has the DNA TGTGCCAGCGAGGGGGCTCGGACTGAAGCTTTCTTT.

The rearrangement joins TRBV30 to TRBJ2-3; D might be TRBD2 (6 bases). Trimming stripped 0 bases from V and 1 base from J, with 8 bases between. CDR1 is GTSNPN, CDR2 SVGIG, per germline (reference sequence). CDR3 length: 14 residues. The DNA of the CDR3 is TGTGCCTGGAGTGTACCGGGGGGCACAGATACGCAGTATTTT. Its protein is CAWSVPGGTDTQYF.

This clone came up a few times. The CDR3 sequence: CASSSGGSAKNIQYF. In nucleotides, the CDR3 is TGTGCCAGCAGTTCGGGCGGGAGCGCCAAAAACATTCAGTACTTC. V is TRBV28 and J is TRBJ2-4; 7 bases align to TRBD2. The CDR3 totals 15 residues. Germline loops: CDR1 MDHEN, CDR2 SYDVKM. V lost 4 bases to trimming and J lost 1 base; unmatched junction nucleotides: 4.

The CDR3 sequence is CASLRGGASTDTQYF. In DNA form, the CDR3 reads TGTGCCAGCCTAAGGGGAGGGGCGAGCACAGATACGCAGTATTTT. This chain connects TRBV5-4 to TRBJ2-3, with TRBD2 identical over 7 bases. CDR1 is SGHNT, CDR2 YYREEE, per germline (reference sequence). V shed 7 bases, J shed 0 bases, and the junction held 8 bases outside the gene matches. The CDR3 contains 15 residues.

This clone was detected once. The CDR3 coding sequence is TGTGCCAGCAGTTCTAATAAAGACACTGAAGCTTTCTTT. Its translation is CASSSNKDTEAFF. The chain links TRBV6-5 to TRBJ1-1; unclear D gene. This CDR3 spans 13 amino acids. CDR1 MNHEY and CDR2 SVGAGI come from the germline V gene. Trimming pared 4 bases from V and 3 bases from J, leaving 9 bases between.

This chain joins TRBV5-6 and TRBJ2-7, with 7 positions matching TRBD1. The CDR3 runs to 14 residues. In germline, CDR1 is SGHDT, CDR2 YYEEEE. The trim removed 2 bases at V and 0 bases at J, leaving 2 bases unmatched. The CDR3 region is CASSFPGGSYEQYF. Here the CDR3 DNA reads TGTGCCAGCAGCTTTCCAGGGGGCTCCTACGAGCAGTACTTC. The variable domain in full, completed from reference TRBV5-6 and TRBJ2-7, reads DAGVTQSPTHLIKTRGQQVTLRCSPKSGHDTVSWYQQALGQGPQFIFQYYEEEERQRGNFPDRFSGHQFPNYSSELNVNALLLGDSALYLCASSFPGGSYEQYFGPGTRLTVT.

The rearrangement uses TRBV7-8 and TRBJ2-5, with 14 bases identical to TRBD2. Looked up from germline, CDR1 is SGHVS and CDR2 is FQNEAQ. J was trimmed by 4 bases and V by 1 base; bases with no gene match: 2. This CDR3 has 16 residues. CDR3 nucleotide sequence: TGTGCCAGCAGCTTAGGACTAGCGGGGGGGATAGAGACCCAGTACTTC. Encoded protein: CASSLGLAGGIETQYF.

This chain uses TRBV7-3 with TRBJ1-1; unclear D gene. The CDR3 has 13 residues. Trimming stripped 3 bases from V and 1 base from J, with 6 bases between. Germline CDR1 reads SGHTA; CDR2 reads FQGTGA. DNA for the CDR3: TGTGCCAGCAGCTTCGAGTCGAACACTGAAGCTTTCTTT. Its protein product is CASSFESNTEAFF. Based on the CDR3 plus reference TRBV7-3 and TRBJ1-1, the full variable domain is GAGVSQTPSNKVTEKGKYVELRCDPISGHTALYWYRQSLGQGPEFLIYFQGTGAADDSGLPNDRFFAVRPEGSVSTLKIQRTERGDSAVYLCASSFESNTEAFFGQGTRLTVV.

The rearrangement uses TRBV7-8 and TRBJ2-1; TRBD2 agrees at 8 bases. Unmatched junction bases numbered 2, after V lost 5 bases and J lost 2 bases. Germline V gene data show CDR1 as SGHVS and CDR2 as FQNEAQ. CDR3 length: 14 residues. Written as DNA, the CDR3 is TGTGCCAGCAGCCTGCGGGGGGCCTACAATGAGCAGTTCTTC. Protein sequence: CASSLRGAYNEQFF. The variable domain in full, completed from reference TRBV7-8 and TRBJ2-1, reads GAGVSQSPRYKVAKRGQDVALRCDPISGHVSLFWYQQALGQGPEFLTYFQNEAQLDKSGLPSDRFFAERPEGSVSTLKIQRTQQEDSAVYLCASSLRGAYNEQFFGPGTRLTVL.

V gene TRBV7-8 combines with J gene TRBJ1-5, with D hard to call. V lost 1 base to trimming and J lost 1 base, with 11 bases between them. CDR3 size: 16 residues. Germline V gene sequence: CDR1 SGHVS, CDR2 FQNEAQ. The CDR3 nucleotides are TGTGCCAGCAGCTTAGGGGTCAGAGGGAGCAATCAGCCCCAGCATTTT. It codes for CASSLGVRGSNQPQHF.